The 27 T cell receptor beta chains given below trace back to one sample, sequenced in a study of T cells in Graves' hyperthyroidism and ophthalmopathy. Amplification of TCR beta CDR3 regions was performed using RNA transcripts as template. HTBI primers were employed in a first-round RT-PCR of the TCR CDR3. MiXCR was run by TCRdb on the multiplex PCR reads, yielding one entry per CDR3 protein. The data contain about 500,000 distinct CDR3 sequences, 46% of them singletons. Sequencing was performed on peripheral blood or thyroid tissue (not recorded which). All receptors derive from an adult woman with Graves' disease, either hyperthyroidism or ophthalmopathy (not recorded which).

The chain has TRBV6-5 and TRBJ2-7; TRBD1 agrees at 9 bases. V was pared by 7 bases and J by 5 bases, with 12 bases of the junction left unmatched. The CDR3 covers 15 residues. CDR1 MNHEY and CDR2 SVGAGI come from the germline V gene. CDR3 sequence (DNA): TGTGCCAGCAAGGCCATGACAGGGGGAAGGGACGAGCAGTACTTC. It yields the protein CASKAMTGGRDEQYF.

This clonotype has a handful of counts. The chain joins TRBV10-3 to TRBJ2-7; TRBD2 is a possible D gene (5 bases). From germline, CDR1 is ENHRY and CDR2 SYGVKD. The CDR3 is 15 amino acids. Between the trimmed V and J ends, which lost 6 bases and 3 bases, there was a span of 18 bases. The CDR3 region is CAISPGLKKGYEQYF. The DNA of the CDR3 is TGTGCCATCAGCCCTGGACTTAAAAAAGGCTACGAGCAGTACTTC.

This clonotype was observed a few times. This chain's CDR3 is CASSTEGSGSYEQYF. The CDR3 region has the DNA TGTGCCAGCAGCACAGAAGGTAGCGGGAGCTACGAGCAGTACTTC. This chain uses TRBV7-2 with TRBJ2-7; TRBD2 matches 9 bases. Germline V gene lookup returns CDR1 SGHTA and CDR2 FQGNSA. V trimming: 5 bases; J trimming: 3 bases; junction bases outside the gene matches: 8. This CDR3 contains 15 residues.

The V gene is TRBV7-2, the J gene TRBJ1-1, with a weak D call TRBD1 (5 bases). CDR1 and CDR2 from the germline V gene are SGHTA and FQGNSA. The CDR3 is 15 amino acids. V gave up 5 bases and J gave up 4 bases, with 17 bases separating them. This CDR3 is CASSEARREATEAFF. The CDR3 nucleotides read TGTGCCAGCAGCGAGGCGCGCAGGGAAGCCACTGAAGCTTTCTTT.

This clonotype has a handful of counts. The chain has TRBV30 and TRBJ1-5; no clear D. Germline V gives CDR1 GTSNPN, CDR2 SVGIG (reference sequence). This CDR3 is built from 14 residues. The V end lost 2 bases, the J end lost 4 bases, and 12 bases lay between the germline ends. CDR3 DNA sequence: TGTGCCTGGAGTTTCTCGTCGGGTAATCAGCCCCAGCATTTT. Translated, it gives CAWSFSSGNQPQHF. The full variable domain, with the rest looked up from reference TRBV30 and TRBJ1-5, is SQTIHQWPATLVQPVGSPLSLECTVEGTSNPNLYWYRQAAGRGLQLLFYSVGIGQISSEVPQNLSASRPQDRQFILSSKKLLLSDSGFYLCAWSFSSGNQPQHFGDGTRLSIL.

This clonotype showed up just a few times. A read error may be the cause here, since a much bigger clone is one base away. In DNA form, the CDR3 reads TGTGCCGGTAGTCCCCGACAGGGGGGAGCTCAAGAGACCCAGTACTTC. Translation: CAGSPRQGGAQETQYF. The rearrangement links TRBV19 to TRBJ2-5, with 9 bases lining up with TRBD1. This CDR3 has 16 amino acids. Germline CDR1 LNHDA, CDR2 SQIVND (reference sequence).

This chain connects TRBV7-8 to TRBJ2-7; D not resolved. The germline V and J ends were trimmed by 1 base and 1 base, with 8 bases remaining between them. The V gene's germline CDR1 is SGHVS and CDR2 FQNEAQ. The length of the CDR3 is 14 residues. The CDR3 DNA sequence: TGTGCCAGCAGCTTAGTGCACACTTCCTACGAGCAGTACTTC. Translated, it gives CASSLVHTSYEQYF.

This chain joins TRBV20-1 and TRBJ1-2; D ambiguous. The V and J ends lost 4 bases and 7 bases respectively, with 10 bases between them. The CDR3 has 11 amino acids. From germline, CDR1 is DFQATT and CDR2 SNEGSKA (reference sequence). The CDR3 DNA is TGCAGTGCTACCCAGCGGGCTGGCTACACCTTC. This sequence encodes CSATQRAGYTF.

The rearrangement links TRBV28 to TRBJ2-7, with TRBD2 as a possible D gene (5 bases). Germline CDR1 is MDHEN and CDR2 is SYDVKM. V lost 3 bases, J lost 1 base, and 19 bases lay in between. The CDR3 has 17 residues. DNA for the CDR3: TGTGCCAGCAGTTTGGTATGGGGAGAGGGCGGATCCTACGAGCAGTACTTC. Translating it yields CASSLVWGEGGSYEQYF.

This clonotype was found many times. Written as DNA, the CDR3 is TGTGCCAGCAGCTTAACCCTAACGGCGAATTCACCCCTCCACTTT. Protein sequence: CASSLTLTANSPLHF. The rearrangement links TRBV7-2 to TRBJ1-6, with D uncertain. The CDR3 consists of 15 residues. The germline V gene has CDR1 SGHTA and CDR2 FQGNSA. Trimming took 2 bases from V and 7 from J, leaving 12 bases between them.

The table lists this clonotype with a few counts. This chain uses TRBV15 with TRBJ1-6; D call uncertain. The CDR3 loop spans 14 amino acids. Per the germline V gene, CDR1 is LNHNV and CDR2 is YYDKDF (reference sequence). V dropped 5 bases and J dropped 5 bases, with 10 bases sitting between them. The CDR3 sequence: CATSDTADNSPLHF. The CDR3 DNA sequence: TGTGCCACCAGCGACACAGCAGATAATTCACCCCTCCACTTT. Combining the CDR3 with reference TRBV15 and TRBJ1-6 gives the whole variable domain DAMVIQNPRYQVTQFGKPVTLSCSQTLNHNVMYWYQQKSSQAPKLLFHYYDKDFNNEADTPDNFQSRRPNTSFCFLDIRSPGLGDTAMYLCATSDTADNSPLHFGNGTRLTVT.

Regarding this clonotype: Given a much more abundant clone one base away, this may be a read error. This sequence joins TRBV11-2 and TRBJ2-7, with D possibly being TRBD1 or TRBD2 (6 bases each). Germline-derived CDR1 and CDR2 are SGHAT and FQNNGV. The CDR3 contains 17 residues. The V end lost 1 base, the J end lost 1 base, and 17 bases lay between the germline ends. The CDR3 is CASSLGQGSSASYEQYF. For the CDR3, the DNA is TGTGCCAGCAGCTTAGGGCAGGGGTCTAGCGCTTCCTACGAGCAGTACTTC.

This clonotype has only one observation. A much larger clone lies one base from this, so it may be a read error. The rearrangement joins TRBV10-3 to TRBJ1-6, with no clear D. V was clipped by 10 bases and J by 6 bases, with 13 bases between them. Per the germline V gene, CDR1 is ENHRY and CDR2 is SYGVKD. The CDR3 loop spans 13 amino acids. The CDR3 DNA is TGTGCCACCAGCGGCGATCTTAATTCACCCCTCCACTTT. It is translated as CATSGDLNSPLHF.

This clonotype has just one count. The chain is built from TRBV9 and TRBJ2-2; either TRBD1 or TRBD2 may supply D (5 bases each). Germline CDR1 is SGDLS and CDR2 is YYNGEE. The CDR3 sequence is 15 residues long. The V gene lost 4 bases and the J gene lost 4 bases, with 14 bases spanning the gap. The CDR3 protein is CASSLGPRSTGELFF. The CDR3 bases are TGTGCCAGCAGCTTGGGACCGAGGAGCACCGGGGAGCTGTTTTTT. Variable domain in full (rest from reference TRBV9 and TRBJ2-2): DSGVTQTPKHLITATGQRVTLRCSPRSGDLSVYWYQQSLDQGLQFLIQYYNGEERAKGNILERFSAQQFPDLHSELNLSSLELGDSALYFCASSLGPRSTGELFFGEGSRLTVL.

The chain joins TRBV29-1 to TRBJ1-5, with 7 bases that match TRBD1. Germline assignment: CDR1 SQVTM and CDR2 ANQGSEA. The CDR3 sequence is 15 residues long. DNA of the CDR3: TGCCAGCTCACCCCAGGGGGGGGACGCAATCAGCCCCAGCATTTT. Translated: CQLTPGGGRNQPQHF.

CDR3 DNA: TGTGCCAGCAGCTTGGGAAACCACAATCAGCCCCAGCATTTT. It codes for CASSLGNHNQPQHF. The chain carries TRBV5-5 and TRBJ1-5, with D hard to call. CDR1 is SGHKS, CDR2 YYEKEE, per germline (reference sequence). V was shortened by 0 bases and J by 3 bases, with 7 bases between the two germline ends. The length of the CDR3 is 14 residues.

The rearrangement links TRBV18 to TRBJ1-1; D is ambiguous. V shed 6 bases and J shed 0 bases, with 8 bases lying between them. Germline CDR1 KGHSH, CDR2 LQKENI. The CDR3 consists of 13 residues. The CDR3 protein is CASSPELNTEAFF. CDR3 bases: TGTGCCAGCTCCCCGGAGTTGAACACTGAAGCTTTCTTT.

This clonotype was detected only once. The chain has TRBV19 and TRBJ1-6; possible D gene TRBD1, 5 bases. The CDR3 sequence is 19 residues long. Trimming pared 3 bases from V and 9 bases from J, leaving 27 bases between. The germline CDR1 and CDR2 sequences are LNHDA and SQIVND (reference sequence). The CDR3 reads CASSIGQAAPGELSSPLHF. CDR3 DNA sequence: TGTGCCAGTAGTATTGGCCAAGCGGCACCGGGGGAGCTGTCTTCACCCCTCCACTTT.

Many counts were recorded for this clonotype. One end of the junction is discordant with germline, which a read error may explain. This chain uses TRBV6-2 or TRBV6-3 with TRBJ1-1; perhaps TRBD1 as D (5 bases). CDR3 length: 13 amino acids. The germline V gene encodes CDR1 MNHEY and CDR2 SVGEGT. CDR3 sequence (DNA): TGTGCCAGCAGTTACCGCGACCGGGACCGCCTAACCTTT. This gives the protein CASSYRDRDRLTF.

The rearrangement joins TRBV19 to TRBJ1-1; D is undetermined. Germline CDR1 reads LNHDA; CDR2 reads SQIVND (reference sequence). Trimming took 3 bases from V and 10 from J, leaving 18 bases between them. There are 14 residues in the CDR3. The CDR3 spells CASSIGRTASRAFF. The CDR3 bases are TGTGCCAGTAGTATTGGGCGAACGGCTTCTAGAGCTTTCTTT.

There are many counts of this clonotype. The rearrangement joins TRBV7-3 to TRBJ1-1, with D unclear. Per germline, CDR1 SGHTA and CDR2 FQGTGA. V lost 3 bases to trimming and J lost 3 bases, with 11 bases between them. The CDR3 contains 14 residues. The CDR3 DNA reads as TGTGCCAGCAGCTTCTCGCCCCGGGACACTGAAGCTTTCTTT. Translating gives CASSFSPRDTEAFF.

This chain joins TRBV10-3 and TRBJ1-2; the match to TRBD1 covers 7 bases. CDR1 is ENHRY and CDR2 is SYGVKD in the germline V gene. The ends lost 3 bases at V and 4 bases at J; junction bases unmatched: 8. The CDR3 covers 15 residues. The CDR3 DNA sequence: TGTGCCATCAGTGAATCACGGGACAGCCTCTATGGCTACACCTTC. As protein: CAISESRDSLYGYTF.

J is TRBJ2-6 and V is TRBV10-3, with 9 bases that match TRBD1. The V segment lost 4 bases and the J segment 4 bases; nucleotides outside the gene matches: 8. This CDR3 comprises 17 residues. CDR1 and CDR2 (germline): ENHRY, SYGVKD. CDR3 DNA: TGTGCCATCAGTGCAGACAGGGGGAGAGCCGGGGCCAACGTCCTGACTTTC. As protein: CAISADRGRAGANVLTF.

For this clonotype: Being one base from a much bigger clone, this may be a read error. This chain joins TRBV7-9 and TRBJ2-7; D not certain. V dropped 4 bases and J dropped 6 bases, with 7 bases sitting between them. Germline loops: CDR1 SEHNR, CDR2 FQNEAQ (reference sequence). The CDR3 has 11 residues. CDR3 protein: CASSSLVEQYF. The DNA of the CDR3 is TGTGCCAGCAGCTCCCTCGTCGAGCAGTACTTC.

V usage is TRBV20-1 and J usage is TRBJ1-6; 8 bases match TRBD1. CDR1 and CDR2 (germline): DFQATT, SNEGSKA (reference sequence). The V and J ends lost 1 base and 10 bases, in that order; junction bases with no gene match: 9. The CDR3 has 15 residues. Here the CDR3 reads CSARGTGRSDSPLHF. CDR3 in DNA: TGCAGTGCTAGAGGGACAGGGAGGTCTGACTCACCCCTCCACTTT.

This clonotype was detected only a few times. The rearrangement links TRBV7-2 to TRBJ2-5; the match to TRBD1 covers 10 bases. CDR1 is SGHTA, CDR2 FQGNSA, per germline. The CDR3 is 15 residues long. The junction had 4 bases not matched to a gene; V was cut back by 4 bases and J by 2 bases. The CDR3 loop is CASSSGQGGQETQYF. The CDR3 DNA sequence: TGTGCCAGCAGCTCCGGACAGGGGGGTCAAGAGACCCAGTACTTC.

The chain employs TRBV20-1 and TRBJ2-2, with TRBD1 matching 10 bases. CDR3 length: 15 residues. The V gene end was trimmed by 5 bases and the J gene end by 0 bases; junction bases not matched to a gene: 3. In germline, CDR1 is DFQATT, CDR2 SNEGSKA (reference sequence). In DNA, the CDR3 is TGCAGTGCTCGACAGGGGGCTTCGAACACCGGGGAGCTGTTTTTT. Protein product: CSARQGASNTGELFF.